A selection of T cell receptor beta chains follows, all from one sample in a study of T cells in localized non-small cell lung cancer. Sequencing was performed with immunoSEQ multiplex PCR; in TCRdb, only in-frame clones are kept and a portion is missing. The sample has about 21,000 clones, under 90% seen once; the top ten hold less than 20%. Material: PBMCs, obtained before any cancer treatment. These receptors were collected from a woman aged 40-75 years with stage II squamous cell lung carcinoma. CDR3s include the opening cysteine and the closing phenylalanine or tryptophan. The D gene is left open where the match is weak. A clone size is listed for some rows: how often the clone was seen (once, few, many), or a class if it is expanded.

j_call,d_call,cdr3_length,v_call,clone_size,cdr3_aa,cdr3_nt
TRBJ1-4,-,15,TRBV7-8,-,CASSPHDAVWEKLFF,TGTGCCAGCAGCCCCCACGATGCAGTATGGGAAAAACTGTTTTTT
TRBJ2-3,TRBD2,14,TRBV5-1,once,CASSYGGGRDTQYF,TGCGCCAGCAGCTATGGCGGGGGGCGGGATACGCAGTATTTT
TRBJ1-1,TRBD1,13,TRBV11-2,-,CASSVQGPAEAFF,TGTGCCAGCAGCGTACAGGGGCCCGCTGAAGCTTTCTTT
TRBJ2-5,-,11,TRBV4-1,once,CASSQGQEEYF,TGCGCCAGCAGCCAAGGACAGGAGGAGTACTTC
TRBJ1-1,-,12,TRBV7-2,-,CASSLHQGEAFF,TGTGCCAGCAGCTTACATCAGGGCGAAGCTTTCTTT
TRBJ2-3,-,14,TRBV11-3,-,CASSFWSGTDTQYF,TGTGCCAGCAGCTTTTGGTCTGGTACAGATACGCAGTATTTT
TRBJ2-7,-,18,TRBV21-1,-,CASSNGGPSDITGYEQYF,TGTGCCAGCAGCAATGGTGGCCCTTCGGACATTACGGGATACGAGCAGTACTTC
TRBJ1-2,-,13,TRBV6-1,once,CASSEEMRSLSTF,TGTGCCAGCAGTGAAGAGATGAGGTCCTTATCGACCTTC
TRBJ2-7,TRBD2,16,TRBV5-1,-,CASSWGSSGYSYEQYF,TGCGCCAGCAGCTGGGGTTCTAGCGGATACTCCTACGAGCAGTACTTC
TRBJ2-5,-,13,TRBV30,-,CAWSVKGTDGQYF,TGTGCCTGGAGTGTAAAGGGCACTGATGGCCAGTACTTC